Detailed here is one TCR beta chain. This record comes from a study of response to subunit inactivated influenza vaccine. With 3 bases removed from V and 5 bases from J, the gap between germline ends came to 16 bases. The CDR3 is 15 residues long. Per germline, CDR1 MDHEN and CDR2 SYDVKM. One entry per CDR3 protein, called by TCRdb with MiXCR from the RT-PCR reads. Of about 540,000 distinct CDR3 sequences detected, roughly 25% appear once; the ten largest clones hold roughly 2.8%. The same data also went into a second study, on T cells expressing NK-cell markers. That work adds: Production of TCR beta cDNA relied on 5'RACE template switching with UMIs. For four donors, these clonotypes were likewise the leading ones in the CD3+CD56-NKG2C+ fraction.

The source of this sequence is a man aged 45-65 years who received an inactivated influenza vaccine. This specimen consisted of CD4+ T cells sorted from PBMCs, obtained roughly 12 days after vaccination. The chain links TRBV28 to TRBJ1-1; D remains ambiguous. The CDR3 DNA is TGTGCCAGCAGTTTTGATCATAGGGCCGAAACTGAAGCTTTCTTT. As protein: CASSFDHRAETEAFF.